This T cell receptor (beta chain) was retrieved from a study of pediatric ulcerative colitis. This clone occurred once. Trimming removed 4 bases at V and 3 bases at J, with 16 bases between. Germline assignment: CDR1 MNHEY and CDR2 SMNVEV (reference sequence). The CDR3 sequence is 15 residues long. Sequencing was performed with immunoSEQ multiplex PCR; in TCRdb, only in-frame clones are kept and a portion is missing. The table has approximately 32,000 clones, approximately 78% seen once. Sample: blood. The sequence was obtained from a boy younger than 18 with severe ulcerative colitis. The rearrangement joins TRBV27 to TRBJ2-7; perhaps D is TRBD1 or TRBD2 (5 bases each). CDR3 sequence reads: CASSSSRDGFYEQYF. The CDR3 DNA is TGTGCCAGCAGTTCTTCCCGGGACGGATTCTACGAGCAGTACTTC.